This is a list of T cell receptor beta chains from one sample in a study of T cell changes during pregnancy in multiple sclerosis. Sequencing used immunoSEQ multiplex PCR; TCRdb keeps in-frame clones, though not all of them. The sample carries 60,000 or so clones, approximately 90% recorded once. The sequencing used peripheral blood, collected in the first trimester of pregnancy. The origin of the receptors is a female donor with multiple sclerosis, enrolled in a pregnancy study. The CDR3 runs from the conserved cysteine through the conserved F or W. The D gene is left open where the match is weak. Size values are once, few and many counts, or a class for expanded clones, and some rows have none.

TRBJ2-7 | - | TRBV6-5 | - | CASSSGQTYEQYF | TGTGCCAGCAGTTCAGGACAGACCTACGAGCAGTACTTC
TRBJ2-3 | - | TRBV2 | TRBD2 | CASKISSGGITDTQYF | TGTGCCAGCAAGATTTCGAGCGGGGGAATCACAGATACGCAGTATTTT
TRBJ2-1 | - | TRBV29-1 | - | CSVEVRDNEQFF | TGCAGCGTTGAAGTCAGGGACAATGAGCAGTTCTTC
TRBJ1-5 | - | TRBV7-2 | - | CASSLQGFSSNQPQHF | TGTGCCAGCAGCTTACAGGGGTTTTCAAGCAATCAGCCCCAGCATTTT
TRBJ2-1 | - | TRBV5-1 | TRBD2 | CASSPDASGYNEQFF | TGCGCCAGCAGCCCAGACGCTAGCGGTTACAATGAGCAGTTCTTC
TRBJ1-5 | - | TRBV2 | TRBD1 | CASSTGTGGLSNQPQHF | TGTGCCAGCAGCACCGGGACAGGGGGCCTTAGCAATCAGCCCCAGCATTTT
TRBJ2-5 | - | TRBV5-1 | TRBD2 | CASSLAGTRSRVLYF | TGCGCCAGCAGCTTGGCCGGGACTAGGTCGCGTGTTCTGTACTTC
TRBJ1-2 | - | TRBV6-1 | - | CASSEAGGDYGYTF | TGTGCCAGCAGTGAAGCTGGAGGGGACTATGGCTACACCTTC
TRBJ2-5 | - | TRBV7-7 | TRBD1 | CASSATGQGIQETQYF | TGTGCCAGCAGCGCAACGGGACAGGGGATCCAAGAGACCCAGTACTTC
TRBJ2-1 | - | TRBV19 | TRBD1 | CASRNRGRGNEQFF | TGTGCCAGTAGGAACAGGGGGCGAGGCAATGAGCAGTTCTTC
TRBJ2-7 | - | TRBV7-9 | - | CVPKFYEQYF | TGTGTCCCCAAATTCTACGAGCAGTACTTC
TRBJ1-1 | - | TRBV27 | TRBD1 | CASSFITGGTEAFF | TGTGCCAGCAGTTTCATCACAGGGGGCACTGAAGCTTTCTTT
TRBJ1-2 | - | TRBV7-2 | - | CASSFPGLLKYNGGYTF | TGTGCCAGCAGTTTCCCGGGACTCCTGAAGTACAACGGGGGCTACACCTTC
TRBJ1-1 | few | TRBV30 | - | CAWSNIRRNTEAFF | TGTGCCTGGAGTAATATCAGGCGGAACACTGAAGCTTTCTTT
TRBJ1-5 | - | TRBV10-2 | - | CASSASRGNQPQHF | TGCGCCAGCAGTGCGTCACGGGGCAATCAGCCCCAGCATTTT
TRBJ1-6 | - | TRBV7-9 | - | CASSLRTGISSPLHF | TGTGCCAGCAGTCTTCGCACAGGGATTTCTTCACCCCTCCACTTT
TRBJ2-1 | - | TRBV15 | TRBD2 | CATSSPGSGRYDEQFF | TGTGCCACCAGCAGCCCCGGTAGCGGGAGGTACGATGAGCAGTTCTTC
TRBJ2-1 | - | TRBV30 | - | CAWSLGASNEQFF | TGTGCCTGGAGTCTGGGGGCATCCAATGAGCAGTTCTTC
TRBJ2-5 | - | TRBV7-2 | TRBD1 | CASSRGQQETQYF | TGTGCCAGCAGCCGGGGACAGCAAGAGACCCAGTACTTC
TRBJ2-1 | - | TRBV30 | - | CASSQSAYNEQFF | TGTGCCTCCTCTCAGTCCGCCTACAATGAGCAGTTCTTC
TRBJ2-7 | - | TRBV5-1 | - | CASSLASYEQYF | TGCGCCAGCAGCTTGGCTAGCTACGAGCAGTACTTC
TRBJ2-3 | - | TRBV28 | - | CASSDIQAHTQYF | TGTGCCAGCAGTGATATACAGGCACATACGCAGTATTTT
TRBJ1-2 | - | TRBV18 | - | CASSFDGDGYTF | TGTGCCAGCTCATTCGACGGAGATGGCTACACCTTC
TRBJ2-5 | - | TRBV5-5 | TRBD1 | CASSSRTGGAGETQYF | TGTGCCAGCAGCTCTAGGACAGGGGGCGCGGGGGAGACCCAGTACTTC